These 30 T cell receptor beta chains came from one sample sequenced in a study of beta chain features in type 1 diabetes. Every bit of the isolated RNA underwent reverse transcription, so sequencing read expressed TCRB transcripts. Sequencing used immunoSEQ multiplex PCR; TCRdb keeps in-frame clones, though not all of them. The sample lists roughly 170,000 clones, more than 10% seen once, with roughly 0.6% in the top ten. Sample: central memory CD4+ T cells from blood. These receptor sequences come from a woman younger than 35 in good health.

This chain uses TRBV9 with TRBJ2-7; the D gene is possibly TRBD2 (6 bases). CDR3 length equals 14 residues. Germline V gene lookup returns CDR1 SGDLS and CDR2 YYNGEE. Between the trimmed V and J ends, which lost 3 bases and 3 bases, there was a span of 13 bases. The CDR3 DNA follows: TGTGCCAGCAGCGGGCGGGATTTCGGCTACGAGCAGTACTTC. This codes for CASSGRDFGYEQYF.

The chain recombines TRBV5-6 with TRBJ2-5; TRBD2 agrees at 9 bases. The germline V gene has CDR1 SGHDT and CDR2 YYEEEE. Unmatched junction bases numbered 8, after V lost 0 bases and J lost 5 bases. The CDR3 has 16 amino acids. Here the CDR3 DNA reads TGTGCCAGCAGCTTGGCTGTTAGCGGGAGAAGGGAGACCCAGTACTTC. It encodes CASSLAVSGRRETQYF.

This clone was seen more than once but under ten times. V and J are TRBV20-1 and TRBJ1-2, with D unresolved. The germline V gene encodes CDR1 DFQATT and CDR2 SNEGSKA (reference sequence). Trimming stripped 4 bases from V and 3 bases from J, with 6 bases between. The CDR3 spans 11 residues. The CDR3 is CSANGDYGYTF. The CDR3 DNA reads TGCAGTGCTAACGGGGACTATGGCTACACCTTC.

The chain links TRBV4-2 to TRBJ1-2, with 7 nucleotides matching TRBD1. The CDR3 runs 14 residues. V was pared by 3 bases and J by 5 bases, with 6 bases of the junction left unmatched. The germline CDR1 and CDR2 sequences are LGHNA and YNFKEQ. CDR3 protein: CASSHATGPYGYTF. For the CDR3, the DNA is TGTGCCAGCAGCCATGCGACAGGGCCATATGGCTACACCTTC.

There are a few counts of this clone. The rearrangement joins TRBV30 to TRBJ2-6; D is possibly TRBD1 (6 bases). The V and J ends lost 5 bases and 0 bases respectively, with 11 bases between them. In germline, CDR1 is GTSNPN, CDR2 SVGIG (reference sequence). The CDR3 has 15 amino acids. CDR3 sequence reads: CAWALGGSGANVLTF. CDR3 DNA sequence: TGTGCCTGGGCCCTAGGGGGCTCTGGGGCCAACGTCCTGACTTTC. The whole variable domain, remainder taken from reference TRBV30 and TRBJ2-6, is SQTIHQWPATLVQPVGSPLSLECTVEGTSNPNLYWYRQAAGRGLQLLFYSVGIGQISSEVPQNLSASRPQDRQFILSSKKLLLSDSGFYLCAWALGGSGANVLTFGAGSRLTVL.

This clone has a handful of counts. The gene calls are TRBV28 and TRBJ2-7; D gene unclear. Germline lookup yields CDR1 MDHEN and CDR2 SYDVKM. The length of the CDR3 is 14 residues. Deletions cut 3 bases from V and 2 bases from J, with 11 bases between. Written as DNA, the CDR3 is TGTGCCAGCAGTTTTCATGGAGCAGCCTACGAGCAGTACTTC. Amino acids: CASSFHGAAYEQYF. Looking up the rest from reference TRBV28 and TRBJ2-7 gives the full variable domain: DVKVTQSSRYLVKRTGEKVFLECVQDMDHENMFWYRQDPGLGLRLIYFSYDVKMKEKGDIPEGYSVSREKKERFSLILESASTNQTSMYLCASSFHGAAYEQYFGPGTRLTVT.

There are many counts of this clone. The CDR3 protein is CASSVLGRSYEQYF. The CDR3 DNA follows: TGTGCCAGCAGTGTGCTGGGGAGGTCCTACGAGCAGTACTTC. The chain employs TRBV2 and TRBJ2-7; tentative D call: TRBD2 (6 bases). Trimming removed 4 bases from V and 1 base from J, with 11 bases in between. The CDR3 is 14 residues long. CDR1 and CDR2 (germline): SNHLY, FYNNEI.

The chain couples TRBV10-3 to TRBJ2-6; 7 bases map to TRBD2. Germline values: CDR1 ENHRY, CDR2 SYGVKD. The CDR3 spans 18 residues. V lost 3 bases to trimming and J lost 0 bases; unmatched junction nucleotides: 8. The CDR3 bases are TGTGCCATCAGTGAAGGGAGGGACCGACTCTCTGGGGCCAACGTCCTGACTTTC. It codes for CAISEGRDRLSGANVLTF.

This clone occurred a few times. The gene calls are TRBV5-1 and TRBJ2-1, with TRBD2 matching over 11 bases. Germline lookup yields CDR1 SGHRS and CDR2 YFSETQ. The CDR3 covers 15 residues. V lost 3 bases, J lost 5 bases, and 4 bases stayed unmatched. CDR3 amino acids: CASSSGTSGNNEQFF. The DNA for the CDR3 is TGCGCCAGCAGCTCCGGGACTAGCGGAAACAATGAGCAGTTCTTC. The complete variable domain, with remaining parts taken from reference TRBV5-1 and TRBJ2-1, reads KAGVTQTPRYLIKTRGQQVTLSCSPISGHRSVSWYQQTPGQGLQFLFEYFSETQRNKGNFPGRFSGRQFSNSRSEMNVSTLELGDSALYLCASSSGTSGNNEQFFGPGTRLTVL.

This clone was seen only a few times. The V and J genes are TRBV28 and TRBJ2-5; the match to TRBD2 covers 9 bases. Germline CDR1 and CDR2: MDHEN and SYDVKM. Trimming at V came to 6 bases and at J to 5 bases, leaving 13 bases not matched to a gene. The CDR3 is 16 amino acids. The CDR3 sequence: CASSPVRAGGAETQYF. In DNA, the CDR3 is TGTGCCAGCAGCCCGGTCCGAGCGGGAGGTGCGGAGACCCAGTACTTC.

This clone has just a few counts. J is TRBJ2-4 and V is TRBV2, with 11 bases identical to TRBD2. Per germline, CDR1 SNHLY and CDR2 FYNNEI. The CDR3 has 13 amino acids. V trimming: 7 bases; J trimming: 6 bases; junction bases outside the gene matches: 2. CDR3 amino acids: CASTGLAGNIQYF. The DNA of the CDR3 is TGTGCCAGCACTGGACTAGCGGGAAACATTCAGTACTTC.

The chain links TRBV29-1 to TRBJ2-1, with 11 bases identical to TRBD2. The CDR3 consists of 14 residues. Germline lookup yields CDR1 SQVTM and CDR2 ANQGSEA. V shed 6 bases, J shed 6 bases, and the junction held 7 bases outside the gene matches. DNA for the CDR3: TGCAGCGTACTACTAGCGGGAGTACGCAATGAGCAGTTCTTC. As protein: CSVLLAGVRNEQFF.

The chain couples TRBV30 to TRBJ1-2; D is perhaps TRBD1 (5 bases). CDR3 size: 13 residues. The ends were cut back, 4 bases at V and 0 bases at J, with 9 bases in the middle. Germline V gene data show CDR1 as GTSNPN and CDR2 as SVGIG (reference sequence). The CDR3 reads CAWKQVTNYGYTF. The CDR3 DNA reads TGTGCCTGGAAACAGGTTACTAACTATGGCTACACCTTC.

The chain employs TRBV12-5 and TRBJ2-2, with TRBD2 as a possible D gene (5 bases). Germline CDR1 reads LGHNT; CDR2 reads FRNRAP. This CDR3 has 16 amino acids. Trimming cost V 2 bases and J 6 bases, with 16 bases left between them. DNA for the CDR3: TGTGCTAGTGGTTTGTTCCCGGGAACCCAACCCGGGGAGCTGTTTTTT. Translated, it gives CASGLFPGTQPGELFF. Based on the CDR3 plus reference TRBV12-5 and TRBJ2-2, the full variable domain is DARVTQTPRHKVTEMGQEVTMRCQPILGHNTVFWYRQTMMQGLELLAYFRNRAPLDDSGMPKDRFSAEMPDATLATLKIQPSEPRDSAVYFCASGLFPGTQPGELFFGEGSRLTVL.

This clone has only a few counts. The rearrangement joins TRBV30 to TRBJ1-1; D is perhaps TRBD1 (6 bases). Trimming took 5 bases from V and 4 from J, leaving 17 bases between them. The CDR3 runs 14 residues. Germline CDR1 reads GTSNPN; CDR2 reads SVGIG (reference sequence). In nucleotides, the CDR3 is TGTGCCTGGGACTTACAGGGTGGCGGCACTGAAGCTTTCTTT. Its translation: CAWDLQGGGTEAFF.

CDR3 region: CASSGGTGDNEQFF. DNA of the CDR3: TGTGCCAGCAGCGGCGGGACAGGGGATAATGAGCAGTTCTTC. The chain links TRBV9 to TRBJ2-1; 10 bases map to TRBD1. There are 14 residues in the CDR3. The V and J ends lost 3 bases and 7 bases, in that order; junction bases with no gene match: 4. From germline, CDR1 is SGDLS and CDR2 YYNGEE.

The chain couples TRBV30 to TRBJ1-3; D unresolved. V gave up 3 bases and J gave up 3 bases, with 9 bases separating them. The CDR3 is 13 residues long. Germline values: CDR1 GTSNPN, CDR2 SVGIG (reference sequence). CDR3 nucleotide sequence: TGTGCCTGGAGCACCCTGAGTGGAAACACCATATATTTT. Translated: CAWSTLSGNTIYF.

The V gene is TRBV28, the J gene TRBJ2-7; 7 bases map to TRBD2. V gave up 3 bases and J gave up 2 bases; unmatched junction bases: 10. The CDR3 runs to 16 residues. The germline gives CDR1 MDHEN, CDR2 SYDVKM. CDR3 amino acids: CASSLGGGASTYEQYF. The CDR3 bases are TGTGCCAGCAGTTTGGGGGGAGGGGCTTCAACCTACGAGCAGTACTTC.

The sample holds a few counts of this clone. This same CDR3 is encoded by further DNA sequences in the sample. This chain connects TRBV11-2 to TRBJ1-2; tentative D call: TRBD1 (5 bases). CDR3 size: 13 residues. Trimming removed 0 bases from V and 8 bases from J, with 10 bases in between. CDR1 SGHAT and CDR2 FQNNGV come from the germline V gene. The CDR3 protein is CASSLEGARGYTF. The CDR3 region has the DNA TGTGCCAGCAGCTTAGAAGGGGCGCGGGGCTACACCTTC.

This clone has a handful of counts. The junction and the germline gene differ at one end; a read error may be behind it. The chain links TRBV7-7 to TRBJ2-5; possibly TRBD2 for D (6 bases). The germline gives CDR1 SSHAT, CDR2 FNYEAQ (reference sequence). The length of the CDR3 is 12 residues. The CDR3 is CASSFAGETQYF. The CDR3 coding sequence is TGTGCTAGCAGCTTTGCGGGGGAGACCCAGTACTTC. The variable domain in full, with the rest retrieved from reference TRBV7-7 and TRBJ2-5, is GAGVSQSPRYKVTKRGQDVTLRCDPISSHATLYWYQQALGQGPEFLTYFNYEAQPDKSGLPSDRFSAERPEGSISTLTIQRTEQRDSAMYRCASSFAGETQYFGPGTRLLVL.

The chain is built from TRBV7-9 and TRBJ1-1; a possible D gene is TRBD1 (5 bases). Germline V CDR1 and CDR2: SEHNR, FQNEAQ (reference sequence). Trimming removed 5 bases at V and 5 bases at J, with 15 bases between. The CDR3 has 14 residues. In nucleotides, the CDR3 is TGTGCCAGCAGCGCTTCGGGGGGTGGTACTGAAGCTTTCTTT. Its translation: CASSASGGGTEAFF.

This clone was recorded many times. The junction departs from the called germline gene at one end, perhaps through a read error. The V gene is TRBV29-1, the J gene TRBJ2-7; tentatively, D is TRBD1 (5 bases). The CDR3 length is 12 residues. Germline V gene lookup returns CDR1 SQVTM and CDR2 ANQGSEA. Here the CDR3 reads CSAERGSGEQYF. CDR3 DNA sequence: TGCAGCGCTGAAAGGGGTTCAGGCGAGCAGTACTTC.

The rearrangement uses TRBV5-4 and TRBJ2-7, with TRBD1 matching over 11 bases. The V gene's germline CDR1 is SGHNT and CDR2 YYREEE (reference sequence). The CDR3 has 14 amino acids. V lost 4 bases and J lost 4; bases outside the gene matches: 4. DNA of the CDR3: TGTGCCAGCAGCCGGGACAGGGGGAGGTACGAGCAGTACTTC. Translating gives CASSRDRGRYEQYF.

V is TRBV28 and J is TRBJ2-5; 12 bases are a match to TRBD1. The V and J ends lost 5 bases and 3 bases, in that order; junction bases with no gene match: 7. CDR3 size: 16 residues. CDR1 and CDR2 (germline): MDHEN, SYDVKM. CDR3 coding DNA: TGTGCCAGCAGTCCGTCGGGACAGGGGGCGGAAGAGACCCAGTACTTC. Translating it yields CASSPSGQGAEETQYF.

J is TRBJ1-2 and V is TRBV2, with 7 bases aligning to TRBD1. CDR3 length equals 14 residues. V dropped 4 bases and J dropped 4; count of bases not matched to a gene: 6. The germline CDR1 and CDR2 sequences are SNHLY and FYNNEI. CDR3 sequence reads: CASSVGTAFYGYTF. DNA for the CDR3: TGTGCCAGCAGTGTCGGGACAGCTTTCTATGGCTACACCTTC.

The chain joins TRBV19 to TRBJ1-1; 7 bases map to TRBD1. The V segment lost 6 bases and the J segment 7 bases; nucleotides outside the gene matches: 11. This CDR3 comprises 14 residues. Germline-derived CDR1 and CDR2 are LNHDA and SQIVND (reference sequence). The CDR3 protein is CASRTLTGNFEAFF. The CDR3 nucleotides are TGTGCCAGTAGAACCTTGACAGGGAATTTTGAAGCTTTCTTT.

This sequence joins TRBV28 and TRBJ1-1, with 12 bases identical to TRBD1. The germline V gene encodes CDR1 MDHEN and CDR2 SYDVKM. The CDR3 sequence is 18 residues long. V lost 5 bases and J lost 1; bases outside the gene matches: 11. The CDR3 DNA sequence: TGTGCCAGCAGTCTGCACCGGGGACAGGGGGCGAGGAACACTGAAGCTTTCTTT. This gives the protein CASSLHRGQGARNTEAFF.

The chain recombines TRBV7-3 with TRBJ1-2, with 7 positions matching TRBD1. The CDR3 totals 15 residues. Germline trimming cut 3 bases from V and 6 bases from J; bases unmatched to any gene: 10. Germline lookup yields CDR1 SGHTA and CDR2 FQGTGA. CDR3 amino acids: CASSFRAGTVNGYTF. Here the CDR3 DNA reads TGTGCCAGCAGCTTCCGGGCCGGGACAGTCAATGGCTACACCTTC.

The chain joins TRBV1 to TRBJ2-5; the D segment call TRBD2 is taken from the table without a DNA check. TRBV1 is noted as a pseudogene. This CDR3 spans 16 amino acids. The DNA for the CDR3 is TGCACCAGCAGCTCGGGGGGACTCCCAGACCAAGAGACCCAGTACTTC. Translation: CTSSSGGLPDQETQYF.

The rearrangement joins TRBV18 to TRBJ1-2, with D possibly matching TRBD1 (6 bases). CDR1 and CDR2 (germline): KGHSH, LQKENI. V was shortened by 6 bases and J by 2 bases, with 13 bases between the two germline ends. The CDR3 has 14 amino acids. The CDR3 loop reads CASSVSGQNYGYTF. In DNA form, the CDR3 reads TGTGCCAGCTCGGTCTCTGGACAGAACTATGGCTACACCTTC.